This T cell receptor (beta chain) appears in the sequencing data of a study of blood T cell repertoires in COVID-19. About the research overall: Researchers got acute and convalescent COVID-19 samples from the United States, Italy and Spain. Sources were T cells, B-cell-depleted T cells, or PBMCs; the material itself was cDNA or gDNA.

Germline values: CDR1 MGHRA, CDR2 YSYEKL. The CDR3 has 16 residues. The junction had 6 bases not matched to a gene; V was cut back by 1 base and J by 2 bases. Original processing methods: Using reference gene primer amplification, nucleated cell counts were estimated. The method was immunoSEQ multiplex PCR; TCRdb's version includes in-frame clones alone and lacks a portion of them. That table is the source of V, J and clone size, and D and trimming were worked out from the DNA. The table lists some 89,000 clones, roughly 80% of them singletons. The sequence was collected from a man in his fifties or sixties with acute or convalescent COVID-19. V is TRBV4-1 and J is TRBJ2-7; the match to TRBD1 covers 9 bases. The specimen was peripheral blood. DNA of the CDR3: TGCGCCAGCAGCCAAGTCGGGACAGGGTTCACCTACGAGCAGTACTTC. Protein sequence: CASSQVGTGFTYEQYF.